The rows below give T cell receptor beta chains drawn from one sample of a study of type 1 regulatory T cells. One entry per CDR3 protein, called by TCRdb with MiXCR from the reads. This sample carries tens of thousands of distinct CDR3 sequences, approximately 77% of them seen once, and the ten largest clones take 11% to 15%. Which antigens these TCRs recognize remains unknown. The specimen sequenced was cultured T cells, either the whole culture or a sorted T cell fraction (not recorded which). Receptors were obtained from a human donor in good health. The CDR3 runs from the conserved cysteine through the conserved F or W. D genes are given only for firm matches. A row's size may be missing; if present it is once, few, many or a size class.

J,V,size,D,DNA,CDR3
TRBJ2-4,TRBV5-4,.,.,TGTGCCAGCAGCGCTCAAGGTGTTACTAGTTCGACTAAAAACATTCAGTACTTC,CASSAQGVTSSTKNIQYF
TRBJ1-4,TRBV5-1,.,.,TGCGCCAGCAGCCACCTGGGCCTTCTGGGGCTTACTCAGTATCGCGGTGAAAAACTGTTTTTT,CASSHLGLLGLTQYRGEKLFF
TRBJ2-5,TRBV29-1,once,TRBD2,TGCAGCGTTGAAGAGCGGGGGGGCCGGGAGACCCAGTACTTC,CSVEERGGRETQYF
TRBJ2-5,TRBV20-1,.,TRBD2,TGCAGTGCTAGGCCTCTGGTAGCGGGGGAGCAAAAGACCCAGTACTTC,CSARPLVAGEQKTQYF
TRBJ2-3,TRBV12-3/TRBV12-4,few,TRBD2,TGTGCCAGCAGTCGGACTAGAAGCACAGATACGCAGTATTTT,CASSRTRSTDTQYF
TRBJ1-2,TRBV6-2/TRBV6-3,.,.,TGTGCCAGCAGTTACTCGGGACCACTCGGCTACACCTTC,CASSYSGPLGYTF
TRBJ2-7,TRBV12-3/TRBV12-4,.,.,TGTGCCAGCAGTTTAACGTGGGCGGCCCAAGGGGGTGGCGAGCAGTACTTC,CASSLTWAAQGGGEQYF
TRBJ1-1,TRBV10-3,.,.,TGTGCCATCGGAAAGGAAGTCGGGGCTATTTGGGCTGAAGCTTTCTTT,CAIGKEVGAIWAEAFF
TRBJ1-4,TRBV12-3/TRBV12-4,.,.,TGTGCCAGCAGTTTAGGTGAAAAACTGTTTTTT,CASSLGEKLFF
TRBJ2-7,TRBV25-1,once,TRBD1,TGTGCCAGCAGCGGAATGGGGACAGGTTCTTACGAGCAGTACTTC,CASSGMGTGSYEQYF
TRBJ1-6,TRBV6-1,.,.,TGTGCCAGCAGTGAATGGTCGGGACCGCTCAATTCACCCCTCCACTTT,CASSEWSGPLNSPLHF
TRBJ2-2,TRBV20-1,.,TRBD1,TGCAGTGCTAGAGATCGGACAGGTTGGACCGGGGAGCTGTTTTTT,CSARDRTGWTGELFF
TRBJ1-4,TRBV15,.,.,TGTGCCACCAGTAAAACGACAGAGGCCTATGAAAAACTGTTTTTT,CATSKTTEAYEKLFF
TRBJ2-2,TRBV3-1,.,.,TGTGCCAGCAGCCTCGGTGGCAGGTTCACCGGGGAGCTGTTTTTT,CASSLGGRFTGELFF
TRBJ2-1,TRBV29-1,.,TRBD1,TGCAGCGCTTTGACAGGGAGCTACAATGAGCAGTTCTTC,CSALTGSYNEQFF
TRBJ2-5,TRBV5-4,.,.,TGTGCCAGCAGCCTCCCCGGAGGGGAGACCCAGTACTTC,CASSLPGGETQYF
TRBJ2-1,TRBV7-2,.,TRBD2,TGTGCCAGCAGCCCTGAGCGGGGTGCCTACAATGAGCAGTTCTTC,CASSPERGAYNEQFF
TRBJ2-4,TRBV6-2/TRBV6-3,.,.,TGTGCCAGCAGTTATGGAAGGGAATACATTCAGTACTTC,CASSYGREYIQYF
TRBJ2-3,TRBV19,.,.,TGTGCCAGTAGCGCAGGCCGGGCTGTCACAGATACGCAGTATTTT,CASSAGRAVTDTQYF
TRBJ1-1,TRBV23-1,.,.,TGCGCCAGCAGTCACGACCCCGGCAGCAGCACTCAGCTTCAAGCTTTCTTT,CASSHDPGSSTQLQAFF